The clone carrying this T cell receptor (beta chain) was recorded at least ten times. Its specificity is not known. Scientists made TCR beta libraries using quantitative 5'-RACE with molecular barcodes. TCRdb processed the 5' RACE reads anew with MiXCR; each CDR3 protein has one entry. The sample lists roughly 440,000 distinct CDR3 sequences, roughly a sixth occurring once. The data derive from a study of CD8 T cells in ankylosing spondylitis. Study outcomes and limitations: Matched ankylosing spondylitis synovial fluid reportedly contained a significantly enriched population of disease-linked clones. A TCR beta motif of under ten highly homologous variants appeared characteristic of ankylosing spondylitis blood.

The clonotype was recovered from a male donor with ankylosing spondylitis. Sequencing was performed on blood, either unsorted or a sorted T cell fraction (not recorded which).

DNA of the CDR3: TGCAGTGCTAGATACCCGGGACAGGGGGACACCGGGGAGCTGTTTTTT. Its protein product is CSARYPGQGDTGELFF. The chain carries TRBV20-1 and TRBJ2-2; TRBD1 agrees at 11 bases. With V trimmed by 2 bases and J by 3 bases, 5 bases remained unmatched. The CDR3 loop spans 16 amino acids. In germline, CDR1 is DFQATT, CDR2 SNEGSKA (reference sequence).